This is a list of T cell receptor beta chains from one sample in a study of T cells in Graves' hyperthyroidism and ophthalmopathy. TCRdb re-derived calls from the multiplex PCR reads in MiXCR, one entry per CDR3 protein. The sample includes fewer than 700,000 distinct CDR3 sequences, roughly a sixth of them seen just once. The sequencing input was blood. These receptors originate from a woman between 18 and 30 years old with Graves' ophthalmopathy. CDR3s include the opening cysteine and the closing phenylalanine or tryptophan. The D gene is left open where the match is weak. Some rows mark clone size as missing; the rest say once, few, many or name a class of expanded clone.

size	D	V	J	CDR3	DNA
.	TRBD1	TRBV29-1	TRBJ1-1	CSIPGLGTVAFF	TGCAGCATCCCGGGATTAGGGACAGTAGCTTTCTTT
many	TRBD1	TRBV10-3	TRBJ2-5	CAISETGGVETQYF	TGTGCCATCAGTGAGACAGGGGGCGTAGAGACCCAGTACTTC
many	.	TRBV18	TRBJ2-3	CASSPPVENTDTQYF	TGTGCCAGCTCACCACCCGTCGAAAACACAGATACGCAGTATTTT
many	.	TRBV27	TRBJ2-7	CASSFIGTSYEQYF	TGTGCCAGCAGTTTCATCGGGACTTCCTACGAGCAGTACTTC
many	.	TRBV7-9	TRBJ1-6	CASSLAGSLPLHF	TGTGCCAGCAGCTTAGCCGGGAGTTTACCCCTCCACTTT
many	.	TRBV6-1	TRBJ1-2	CASSGGPYGYTF	TGTGCCAGCAGCGGTGGCCCCTATGGCTACACCTTC
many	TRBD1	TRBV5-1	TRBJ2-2	CASSEGAGNTGELFF	TGCGCCAGCAGCGAGGGGGCAGGAAACACCGGGGAGCTGTTTTTT
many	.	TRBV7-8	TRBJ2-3	CASSLAGLTDTQYF	TGTGCCAGCAGCTTAGCCGGACTCACAGATACGCAGTATTTT
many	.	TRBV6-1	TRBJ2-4	CASSGGQDIKNIQYF	TGTGCCAGCAGTGGGGGGCAGGATATCAAAAACATTCAGTACTTC
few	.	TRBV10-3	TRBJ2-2	CATLHPTLDRNTGELFF	TGTGCCACTTTACACCCGACTTTGGACCGAAACACCGGGGAGCTGTTTTTT
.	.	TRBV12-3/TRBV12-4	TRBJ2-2	CASSSWTVELFF	TGTGCCAGCAGTTCATGGACCGTGGAGCTGTTTTTT
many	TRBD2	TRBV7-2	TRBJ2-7	CASSPPGLDSYEQYF	TGTGCCAGCAGCCCTCCGGGACTAGACTCCTACGAGCAGTACTTC
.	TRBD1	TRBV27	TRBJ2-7	CASSPGTAPYDEQYF	TGTGCCAGCAGTCCCGGGACAGCTCCTTACGACGAGCAGTACTTC
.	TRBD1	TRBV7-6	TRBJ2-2	CASSFGVRQGTGELFF	TGTGCCAGCAGCTTTGGGGTACGACAGGGAACCGGGGAGCTGTTTTTT
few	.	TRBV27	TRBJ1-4	CASSLAAYEKLFF	TGTGCCAGCAGTTTGGCAGCCTATGAAAAACTGTTTTTT
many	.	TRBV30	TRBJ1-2	CAWSRRDTAWYGYTF	TGTGCCTGGAGTCGGAGGGACACCGCTTGGTATGGCTACACCTTC
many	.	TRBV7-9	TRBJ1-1	CASSLDDSTEAFF	TGTGCCAGCAGCTTAGACGACAGCACTGAAGCTTTCTTT
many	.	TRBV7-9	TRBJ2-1	CASSLGFRAVNEQFF	TGTGCCAGCTCCCTAGGCTTCAGGGCAGTCAATGAGCAGTTCTTC
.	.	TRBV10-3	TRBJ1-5	CAISESSNQPQHF	TGTGCCATCAGTGAGTCCTCGAATCAGCCCCAGCATTTT
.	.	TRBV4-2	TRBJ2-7	CASSQDPSNYEQYF	TGTGCCAGCAGCCAAGACCCTAGCAACTACGAGCAGTACTTC
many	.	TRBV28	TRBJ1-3	CASSLRGTGNTIYF	TGTGCCAGCAGTTTAAGGGGTACTGGAAACACCATATATTTT
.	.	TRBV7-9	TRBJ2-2	CASSWSEGAGELFF	TGTGCCAGCAGCTGGTCCGAGGGAGCCGGGGAGCTGTTTTTT
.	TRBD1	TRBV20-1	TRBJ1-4	CSADTGTAVEKLFF	TGCAGTGCTGACACCGGGACAGCGGTGGAAAAACTGTTTTTT
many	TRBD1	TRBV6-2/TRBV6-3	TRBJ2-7	CASSTGPGTGGHEQYF	TGTGCCAGCAGTACGGGTCCCGGGACAGGGGGGCACGAGCAGTACTTC
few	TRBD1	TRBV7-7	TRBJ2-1	CASSPGGSRNEQFF	TGTGCTAGCAGCCCAGGGGGTAGCAGGAATGAGCAGTTCTTC
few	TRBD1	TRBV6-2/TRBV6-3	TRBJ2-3	CASSYGRDRDEKVTDTQYF	TGTGCCAGCAGTTACGGACGGGACAGGGATGAAAAGGTCACAGATACGCAGTATTTT
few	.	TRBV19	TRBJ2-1	CASTFGAGNNEQFF	TGTGCCAGTACCTTCGGGGCAGGGAACAATGAGCAGTTCTTC
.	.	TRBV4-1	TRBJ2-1	CASSRVRDNEQFF	TGCGCCAGCAGCCGGGTTAGGGACAATGAGCAGTTCTTC
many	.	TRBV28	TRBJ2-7	CASSLGTTYEQYF	TGTGCCAGCAGTTTAGGCACTACCTACGAGCAGTACTTC
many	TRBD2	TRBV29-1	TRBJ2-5	CSVESGVGRTQYF	TGCAGCGTTGAAAGCGGGGTCGGACGGACCCAGTACTTC
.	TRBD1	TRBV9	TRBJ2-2	CASSVGLRPGQGVLGELFF	TGTGCCAGCAGCGTAGGTCTAAGACCGGGACAGGGTGTCCTCGGGGAGCTGTTTTTT
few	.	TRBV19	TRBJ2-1	CASSIAVSPQNEQFF	TGTGCCAGTAGTATAGCCGTCAGCCCTCAGAATGAGCAGTTCTTC
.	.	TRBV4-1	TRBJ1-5	CASSQDWENQPQHF	TGCGCCAGCAGCCAAGATTGGGAAAATCAGCCCCAGCATTTT